This TCR beta chain was obtained from a study of T cell changes during pregnancy in multiple sclerosis. Here immunoSEQ multiplex PCR was the method, and the copy in TCRdb shows in-frame clones only, minus some. Seen here are around 110,000 clones, 75% to 95% observed once, and the top ten hold approximately 1.5%. Trimming stripped 2 bases from V and 1 base from J, with 14 bases between. The CDR3 totals 16 residues. The germline gives CDR1 KGHSH, CDR2 LQKENI. The clonotype was recovered from a female donor with multiple sclerosis, enrolled in a pregnancy study. The source was peripheral blood, collected before pregnancy. The rearrangement uses TRBV18 and TRBJ2-5, with D perhaps matching TRBD1 (6 bases). The CDR3 DNA follows: TGTGCCAGCTCACCAATTGGGGGCCAAGGCCAAGAGACCCAGTACTTC. Encoded protein: CASSPIGGQGQETQYF.